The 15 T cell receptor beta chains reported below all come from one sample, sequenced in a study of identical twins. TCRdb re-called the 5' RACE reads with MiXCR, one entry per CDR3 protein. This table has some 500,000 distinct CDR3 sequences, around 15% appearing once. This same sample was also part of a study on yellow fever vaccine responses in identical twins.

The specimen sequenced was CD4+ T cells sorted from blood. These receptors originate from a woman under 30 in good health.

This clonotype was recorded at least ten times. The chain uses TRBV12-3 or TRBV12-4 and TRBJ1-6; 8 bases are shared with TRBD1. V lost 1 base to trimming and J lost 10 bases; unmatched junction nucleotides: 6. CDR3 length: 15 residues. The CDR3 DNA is TGTGCCAGCAGTTTAGGTGGGACAGGTGGATCACCCCTCCACTTT. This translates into CASSLGGTGGSPLHF.

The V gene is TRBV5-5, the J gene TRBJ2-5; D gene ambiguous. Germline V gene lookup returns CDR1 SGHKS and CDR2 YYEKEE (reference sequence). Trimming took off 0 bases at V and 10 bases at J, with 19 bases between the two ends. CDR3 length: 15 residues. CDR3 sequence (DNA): TGTGCCAGCAGCTTGGCCCCTAAAGGAGCCCGTCGCCAGTACTTC. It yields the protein CASSLAPKGARRQYF.

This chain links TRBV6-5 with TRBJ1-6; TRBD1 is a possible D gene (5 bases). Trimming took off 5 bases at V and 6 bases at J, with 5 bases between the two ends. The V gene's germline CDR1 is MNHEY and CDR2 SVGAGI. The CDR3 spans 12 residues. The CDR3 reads CASSRGNSPLHF. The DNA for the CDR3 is TGTGCCAGCAGTAGGGGTAATTCACCCCTCCACTTT.

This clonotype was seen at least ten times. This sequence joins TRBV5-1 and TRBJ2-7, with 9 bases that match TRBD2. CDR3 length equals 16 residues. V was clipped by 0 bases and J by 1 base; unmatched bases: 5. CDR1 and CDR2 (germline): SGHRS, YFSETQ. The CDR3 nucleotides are TGCGCCAGCAGCTTGGGACTAGCGGTTCCATCCTACGAGCAGTACTTC. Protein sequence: CASSLGLAVPSYEQYF. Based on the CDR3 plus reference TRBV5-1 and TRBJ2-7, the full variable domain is KAGVTQTPRYLIKTRGQQVTLSCSPISGHRSVSWYQQTPGQGLQFLFEYFSETQRNKGNFPGRFSGRQFSNSRSEMNVSTLELGDSALYLCASSLGLAVPSYEQYFGPGTRLTVT.

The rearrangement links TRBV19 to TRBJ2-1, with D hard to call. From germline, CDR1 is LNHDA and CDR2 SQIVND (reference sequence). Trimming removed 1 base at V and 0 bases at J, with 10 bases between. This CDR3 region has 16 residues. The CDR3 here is CASSIGVASSYNEQFF. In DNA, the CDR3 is TGTGCCAGTAGTATAGGGGTAGCTAGCTCCTACAATGAGCAGTTCTTC.

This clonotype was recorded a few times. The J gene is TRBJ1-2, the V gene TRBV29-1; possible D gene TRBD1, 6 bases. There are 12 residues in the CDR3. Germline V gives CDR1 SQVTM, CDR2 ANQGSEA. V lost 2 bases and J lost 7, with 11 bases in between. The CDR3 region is CSVEQGSSGYTF. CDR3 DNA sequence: TGCAGCGTTGAACAGGGGAGTTCTGGCTACACCTTC.

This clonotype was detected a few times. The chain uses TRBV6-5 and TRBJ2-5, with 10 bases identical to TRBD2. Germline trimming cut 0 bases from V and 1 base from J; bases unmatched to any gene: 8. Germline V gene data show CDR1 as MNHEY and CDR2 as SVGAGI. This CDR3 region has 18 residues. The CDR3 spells CASSYSLPSGGFQETQYF. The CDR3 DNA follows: TGTGCCAGCAGTTACTCCCTCCCTAGCGGGGGTTTCCAAGAGACCCAGTACTTC.

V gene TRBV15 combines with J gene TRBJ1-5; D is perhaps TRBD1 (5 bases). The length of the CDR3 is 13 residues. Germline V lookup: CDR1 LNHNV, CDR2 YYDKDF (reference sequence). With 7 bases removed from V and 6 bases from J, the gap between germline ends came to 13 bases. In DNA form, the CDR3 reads TGTGCCACCACCCTCGAGGGGAGTCAGCCCCAGCATTTT. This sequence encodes CATTLEGSQPQHF. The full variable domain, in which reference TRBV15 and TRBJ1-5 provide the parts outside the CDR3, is DAMVIQNPRYQVTQFGKPVTLSCSQTLNHNVMYWYQQKSSQAPKLLFHYYDKDFNNEADTPDNFQSRRPNTSFCFLDIRSPGLGDTAMYLCATTLEGSQPQHFGDGTRLSIL.

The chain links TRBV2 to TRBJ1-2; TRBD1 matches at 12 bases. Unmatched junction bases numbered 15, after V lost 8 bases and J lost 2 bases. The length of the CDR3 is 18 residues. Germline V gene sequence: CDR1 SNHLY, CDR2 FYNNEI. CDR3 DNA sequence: TGTGCCAGCTGTTTCCTTCGCCCCGGGACAGGGGGCAACTATGGCTACACCTTC. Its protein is CASCFLRPGTGGNYGYTF. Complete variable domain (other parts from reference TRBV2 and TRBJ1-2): EPEVTQTPSHQVTQMGQEVILRCVPISNHLYFYWYRQILGQKVEFLVSFYNNEISEKSEIFDDQFSVERPDGSNFTLKIRSTKLEDSAMYFCASCFLRPGTGGNYGYTFGSGTRLTVV.

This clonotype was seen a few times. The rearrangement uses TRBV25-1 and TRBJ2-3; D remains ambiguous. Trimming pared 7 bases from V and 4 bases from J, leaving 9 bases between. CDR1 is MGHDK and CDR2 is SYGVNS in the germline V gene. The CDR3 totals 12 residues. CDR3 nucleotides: TGTGCCAGCAATGATCCGGCAGATACGCAGTATTTT. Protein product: CASNDPADTQYF.

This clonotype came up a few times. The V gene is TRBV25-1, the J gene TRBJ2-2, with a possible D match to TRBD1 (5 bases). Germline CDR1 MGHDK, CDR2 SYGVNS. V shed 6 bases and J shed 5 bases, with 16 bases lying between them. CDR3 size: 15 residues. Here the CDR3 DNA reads TGTGCCAGCAGAGGGGCAGGGTCAGGAACCGGGGAGCTGTTTTTT. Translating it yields CASRGAGSGTGELFF.

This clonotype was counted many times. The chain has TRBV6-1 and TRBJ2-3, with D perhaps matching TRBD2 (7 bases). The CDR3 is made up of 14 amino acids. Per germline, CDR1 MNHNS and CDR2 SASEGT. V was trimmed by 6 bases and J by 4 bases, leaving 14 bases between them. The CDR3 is CASRLGGGADTQYF. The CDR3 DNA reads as TGTGCCAGCAGGCTAGGGGGGGGCGCAGATACGCAGTATTTT.

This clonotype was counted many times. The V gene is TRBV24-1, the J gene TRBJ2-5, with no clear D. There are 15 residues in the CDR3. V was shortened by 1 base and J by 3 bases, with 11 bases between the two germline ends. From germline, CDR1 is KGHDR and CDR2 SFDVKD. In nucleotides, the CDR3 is TGTGCCACCAGTGATTTTGCACAAACAGAAGAGACCCAGTACTTC. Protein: CATSDFAQTEETQYF.

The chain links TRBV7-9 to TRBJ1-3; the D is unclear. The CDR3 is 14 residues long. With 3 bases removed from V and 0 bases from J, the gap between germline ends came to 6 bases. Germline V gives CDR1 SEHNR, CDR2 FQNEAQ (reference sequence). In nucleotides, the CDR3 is TGTGCCAGCAGCTTTTCGAGCTCTGGAAACACCATATATTTT. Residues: CASSFSSSGNTIYF.

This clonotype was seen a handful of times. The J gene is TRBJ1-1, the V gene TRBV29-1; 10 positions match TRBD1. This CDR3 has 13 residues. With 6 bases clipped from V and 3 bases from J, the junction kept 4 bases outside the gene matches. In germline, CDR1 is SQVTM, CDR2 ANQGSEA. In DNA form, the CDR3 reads TGCAGCGTGGACGACAGGGGGCACACTGAAGCTTTCTTT. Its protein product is CSVDDRGHTEAFF.